This entry lists 27 T cell receptor beta chains sequenced from one sample in a study of CD8 T cells in ankylosing spondylitis (dated by TCRdb to 2016 to 2017). On the study overall, not on this receptor specifically: A TCR beta motif made up of 7 to 9 highly homologous amino acid variants appeared to be characteristic of blood from ankylosing spondylitis patients.

These TCRs' antigens remain unknown. The receptor library was made with 5' RACE. The listed sequencing device is Illumina HiSeq 2500. The public reads were reanalyzed by TCRdb: fastp trimming at Q25, MiXCR alignment, in-frame beta chains only. CDR3 protein duplicates are merged, each entry listing the most common genes and DNA. This sample has 650,000 to 800,000 distinct CDR3 sequences in its table, and roughly 19% of those were observed once. The ten largest account for approximately 18% of the sample. The specimen was blood, either unsorted or a sorted T cell fraction (not recorded which). These receptors came from a male donor with ankylosing spondylitis.

This clonotype was recorded once. The chain employs TRBV15 and TRBJ1-6; 7 bases are shared with TRBD1. The junction had 5 bases not matched to a gene; V was cut back by 3 bases and J by 9 bases. CDR1 and CDR2 from the germline V gene are LNHNV and YYDKDF (reference sequence). The CDR3 loop spans 14 amino acids. The DNA for the CDR3 is TGTGCCACCAGCAGGACAGGGTCAGGTTCACCCCTCCACTTT. Amino acid sequence: CATSRTGSGSPLHF.

This clonotype was seen only a few times. The rearrangement uses TRBV12-3 or TRBV12-4 and TRBJ1-2; D is perhaps TRBD1 (5 bases). The CDR3 length is 14 residues. V was cut by 5 bases and J by 2 bases, with 12 bases left in between. The CDR3 region is CASSRPGGNYGYTF. The DNA of the CDR3 is TGTGCCAGCAGTAGACCCGGGGGGAACTATGGCTACACCTTC.

This clonotype was found a few times. The chain couples TRBV5-6 to TRBJ2-7; the D gene is possibly TRBD1 (6 bases). Looked up from germline, CDR1 is SGHDT and CDR2 is YYEEEE. V lost 6 bases and J lost 2, with 15 bases in between. The CDR3 is made up of 14 amino acids. The chain's CDR3 is CASTSPDRTYEQYF. Here the CDR3 DNA reads TGTGCCAGCACCTCCCCAGACAGGACCTACGAGCAGTACTTC.

The J gene is TRBJ2-1, the V gene TRBV11-2, with a possible D match to TRBD1 (5 bases). Germline CDR1 and CDR2: SGHAT and FQNNGV. CDR3 length equals 13 residues. V lost 5 bases to trimming and J lost 3 bases, with 8 bases between them. The CDR3 DNA reads as TGTGCCAGCAGCAAACAGGTCTACAATGAGCAGTTCTTC. Residues: CASSKQVYNEQFF. Full variable domain (rest looked up from reference TRBV11-2 and TRBJ2-1): EAGVAQSPRYKIIEKRQSVAFWCNPISGHATLYWYQQILGQGPKLLIQFQNNGVVDDSQLPKDRFSAERLKGVDSTLKIQPAKLEDSAVYLCASSKQVYNEQFFGPGTRLTVL.

This clonotype has just a few counts. This sequence joins TRBV2 and TRBJ1-4; D ambiguous. Trimming pared 6 bases from V and 8 bases from J, leaving 16 bases between. Looked up from germline, CDR1 is SNHLY and CDR2 is FYNNEI. This CDR3 spans 14 amino acids. In DNA, the CDR3 is TGTGCCAGCAGGTCGACCTACCTGGGGGAAAAACTGTTTTTT. Its protein is CASRSTYLGEKLFF.

The chain uses TRBV7-2 and TRBJ1-4; D is uncertain. The V gene lost 1 base and the J gene lost 4 bases, with 10 bases spanning the gap. The germline V gene encodes CDR1 SGHTA and CDR2 FQGNSA. CDR3 length: 15 amino acids. CDR3 nucleotide sequence: TGTGCCAGCAGCTTAGTCGTGGGGTATAATGAAAAACTGTTTTTT. It specifies CASSLVVGYNEKLFF.

This clonotype has a handful of counts. This chain links TRBV5-1 with TRBJ1-1, with D perhaps matching TRBD1 (5 bases). The CDR3 extends over 14 amino acids. V was trimmed by 7 bases and J by 4 bases, leaving 17 bases between them. CDR1 SGHRS and CDR2 YFSETQ come from the germline V gene. CDR3 DNA sequence: TGCGCCAGCGGGGCGGGGATGGGGTTCACTGAAGCTTTCTTT. As protein: CASGAGMGFTEAFF.

This clonotype was seen at least ten times. The rearrangement joins TRBV5-5 to TRBJ2-1; TRBD2 matches 8 bases. Germline values: CDR1 SGHKS, CDR2 YYEKEE (reference sequence). V lost 2 bases to trimming and J lost 4 bases; unmatched junction nucleotides: 5. The CDR3 extends over 15 amino acids. The CDR3 protein is CASSFGGLAYNEQFF. The CDR3, as DNA: TGTGCCAGCAGCTTCGGCGGACTAGCATACAATGAGCAGTTCTTC.

A few counts support this clonotype. The V gene is TRBV21-1, the J gene TRBJ1-1; the table calls TRBD1, which could not be checked here. TRBV21-1 is assigned pseudogene status. The CDR3 loop spans 17 amino acids. The DNA for the CDR3 is TGTGCCAGCAGCGCCATGAGGGGACGGTCCATGAACACTGAAGCTTTCTTT. Amino acid sequence: CASSAMRGRSMNTEAFF.

The J gene is TRBJ2-7, the V gene TRBV15, with 7 bases identical to TRBD1. The CDR3 spans 13 residues. J lost 6 bases, V lost 1 base, and 3 bases had no gene match. CDR1 is LNHNV, CDR2 YYDKDF, per germline (reference sequence). The CDR3 DNA is TGTGCCACCAGCAGAGCGGGGACAGTCGAGCAGTACTTC. Its translation: CATSRAGTVEQYF.

This clonotype was detected a few times. The CDR3 sequence is CASSLEGVAGNTIYF. The CDR3 coding sequence is TGCGCCAGCAGCTTGGAAGGGGTAGCTGGAAACACCATATATTTT. The gene calls are TRBV5-1 and TRBJ1-3; a possible D gene is TRBD1 (5 bases). The CDR3 is 15 amino acids. Germline V gene sequence: CDR1 SGHRS, CDR2 YFSETQ. Trimming removed 0 bases from V and 2 bases from J, with 9 bases in between.

The genes are TRBV19 and TRBJ2-7; D is unclear. Germline values: CDR1 LNHDA, CDR2 SQIVND (reference sequence). Trimming removed 4 bases at V and 3 bases at J, with 10 bases between. The CDR3 extends over 13 amino acids. Written as DNA, the CDR3 is TGTGCCAGTAGTAGAGAAGTCCACTACGAGCAGTACTTC. Its translation is CASSREVHYEQYF.

The rearrangement links TRBV20-1 to TRBJ2-5, with 9 bases matching TRBD2. CDR3 size: 15 residues. With V trimmed by 6 bases and J by 1 base, 9 bases remained unmatched. Germline lookup yields CDR1 DFQATT and CDR2 SNEGSKA (reference sequence). CDR3 region: CSAAPGLASQETQYF. The CDR3 DNA follows: TGCAGTGCGGCTCCGGGACTAGCATCCCAAGAGACCCAGTACTTC.

The V call is TRBV18, the J call TRBJ2-1; TRBD2 matches 9 bases. V lost 2 bases, J lost 12 bases, and 11 bases stayed unmatched. CDR3 length: 15 residues. Germline CDR1 and CDR2: KGHSH and LQKENI. DNA of the CDR3: TGTGCCAGCTCACCAAATAGCGGTAGCGGGAGTTTGCAGTTCTTC. This gives the protein CASSPNSGSGSLQFF.

This clonotype was seen more than once but under ten times. This rearrangement joins TRBV24-1 to TRBJ1-1; D not certain. CDR1 and CDR2 (germline): KGHDR, SFDVKD. V was trimmed by 4 bases and J by 4 bases, leaving 9 bases between them. The CDR3 extends over 13 amino acids. The CDR3 loop is CATSEGWGTEAFF. DNA for the CDR3: TGTGCCACCAGTGAGGGTTGGGGCACTGAAGCTTTCTTT.

The chain uses TRBV20-1 and TRBJ2-7; no clear D gene. Germline assignment: CDR1 DFQATT and CDR2 SNEGSKA (reference sequence). The CDR3 contains 14 residues. The V gene lost 5 bases and the J gene lost 1 base, with 15 bases spanning the gap. The DNA of the CDR3 is TGCAGTGCTGTCCTCTCGGGTCGATCCTACGAGCAGTACTTC. It yields the protein CSAVLSGRSYEQYF.

The table lists this clonotype with a few counts. The gene calls are TRBV15 and TRBJ2-7, with D possibly being TRBD2 (6 bases). There are 12 residues in the CDR3. V was cut by 7 bases and J by 3 bases, with 10 bases left in between. Per germline, CDR1 LNHNV and CDR2 YYDKDF (reference sequence). The CDR3 here is CATIGTYYEQYF. Here the CDR3 DNA reads TGTGCCACCATTGGGACTTACTACGAGCAGTACTTC.

The chain is built from TRBV12-3 or TRBV12-4 and TRBJ1-4; 9 bases are a match to TRBD1. V shed 8 bases and J 7 bases; nucleotides not matched to a gene: 11. The CDR3 spans 15 residues. The CDR3 here is CASGSGGTGSEKLFF. The CDR3, as DNA: TGTGCCAGCGGCTCTGGGGGGACAGGGTCTGAAAAACTGTTTTTT.

This clonotype was counted only a few times. This rearrangement joins TRBV29-1 to TRBJ2-1; TRBD2 is a possible D gene (6 bases). Germline-derived CDR1 and CDR2 are SQVTM and ANQGSEA. Trimming stripped 7 bases from V and 12 bases from J, with 22 bases between. The CDR3 loop spans 13 amino acids. CDR3 in amino acids: CSGTGTAFKGQFF. The CDR3 DNA reads as TGCAGCGGCACCGGGACTGCCTTTAAGGGGCAGTTCTTC.

The gene calls are TRBV30 and TRBJ1-2; D is ambiguous. V was cut by 4 bases and J by 6 bases, with 9 bases left in between. This CDR3 comprises 11 residues. Germline V CDR1 and CDR2: GTSNPN, SVGIG (reference sequence). The CDR3 loop is CAWTLGDGYTF. CDR3 nucleotides: TGTGCCTGGACGCTCGGAGATGGCTACACCTTC.

The chain recombines TRBV6-2 or TRBV6-3 with TRBJ1-5, with D unresolved. The germline CDR1 and CDR2 sequences are MNHEY and SVGEGT. V was shortened by 4 bases and J by 7 bases, with 17 bases between the two germline ends. This CDR3 is built from 15 residues. The CDR3 reads CASSSTPGTSQPQHF. CDR3 bases: TGTGCCAGCAGTTCCACACCGGGAACGAGCCAGCCCCAGCATTTT.

The chain has TRBV12-3 or TRBV12-4 and TRBJ2-7; D remains unclear. This CDR3 comprises 13 residues. Deletions cut 6 bases from V and 4 bases from J, with 13 bases between. CDR3 residues: CASSSIEEYEQYF. The CDR3 coding sequence is TGTGCCAGCAGCTCGATCGAGGAGTACGAGCAGTACTTC.

The V call is TRBV14, the J call TRBJ2-7; D possibly matches TRBD1 or TRBD2 (5 bases each). The CDR3 covers 13 residues. Germline lookup yields CDR1 SGHDN and CDR2 FVKESK. V dropped 0 bases and J dropped 5 bases, with 8 bases sitting between them. For the CDR3, the DNA is TGTGCCAGCAGCCAAGATAGGGACGACGAGCAGTACTTC. Protein product: CASSQDRDDEQYF.

This clonotype was recorded a few times. The chain has TRBV4-3 and TRBJ2-1, with 10 bases fitting TRBD2. The CDR3 sequence is 17 residues long. V shed 4 bases and J 2 bases; nucleotides not matched to a gene: 8. Germline CDR1 is LGHNA and CDR2 is YSLEER. Here the CDR3 reads CASSPQPGLAAYNEQFF. The DNA for the CDR3 is TGCGCCAGCAGCCCCCAACCCGGACTAGCGGCCTACAATGAGCAGTTCTTC.

This clonotype was counted a few times. The chain joins TRBV4-1 to TRBJ2-3, with 8 bases identical to TRBD2. This CDR3 spans 17 amino acids. With V trimmed by 1 base and J by 2 bases, 8 bases remained unmatched. Germline-derived CDR1 and CDR2 are MGHRA and YSYEKL. CDR3 amino acids: CASSQVPAGGLTDTQYF. CDR3 in DNA: TGCGCCAGCAGCCAAGTCCCCGCGGGAGGCCTCACAGATACGCAGTATTTT.

V usage is TRBV2 and J usage is TRBJ2-3, with a weak D call TRBD2 (5 bases). Germline V gives CDR1 SNHLY, CDR2 FYNNEI. This CDR3 is 13 amino acids long. V dropped 6 bases and J dropped 4 bases, with 11 bases sitting between them. This CDR3 is CASRDSKADTQYF. As DNA, the CDR3 is TGTGCCAGCAGGGACTCCAAGGCAGATACGCAGTATTTT. The full variable domain, rest sourced from reference TRBV2 and TRBJ2-3, is EPEVTQTPSHQVTQMGQEVILRCVPISNHLYFYWYRQILGQKVEFLVSFYNNEISEKSEIFDDQFSVERPDGSNFTLKIRSTKLEDSAMYFCASRDSKADTQYFGPGTRLTVL.

The rearrangement uses TRBV4-1 and TRBJ2-1; D is unresolved. The CDR3 has 14 residues. The germline V gene has CDR1 MGHRA and CDR2 YSYEKL. Between the trimmed V and J ends, which lost 0 bases and 6 bases, there was a span of 9 bases. The CDR3 loop is CASSQDRLLNEQFF. The CDR3 DNA sequence: TGCGCCAGCAGCCAAGATCGGCTCCTCAATGAGCAGTTCTTC.